This TCR beta chain originates from a study of a mutant IDH1 vaccine in newly diagnosed glioma. Generated by immunoSEQ multiplex PCR, the TCRdb table keeps only in-frame clones and is missing some. The repertoire has tens of thousands of clones, roughly 80% of them found once; the top ten carry 5.4%. About this clone: Its cognate antigen is unknown.

The time point is: week 35, safety follow-up. Vaccination comprised doses that each held 300 ug of mutant IDH1 20-mer peptide, plus topical imiquimod. V was clipped by 3 bases and J by 4 bases; unmatched bases: 5. CDR1 is GTSNPN and CDR2 is SVGIG in the germline V gene (reference sequence). The CDR3 is 15 residues long. The sample consisted of PBMCs, taken from a glioma patient whose treatment included an IDH1 peptide vaccine. J is TRBJ2-7 and V is TRBV30, with 14 bases lining up with TRBD2. This receptor was obtained from a man between 35 and 55 years old with glioma. The chain's CDR3 is CAWSQTSGRGYEQYF. For the CDR3, the DNA is TGTGCCTGGAGCCAGACTAGCGGGAGGGGTTACGAGCAGTACTTC.